This T cell receptor (beta chain) is drawn from a study of beta chain features in type 1 diabetes. Whole-study results and caveats: Shortening that was moderate but significant affected the TCRB CDR3s of Type 1 diabetes patients in all four CD4+ subsets. Patients showed naive, central memory and Treg TCRB repertoires that appeared more similar than those of healthy donors.

Expressed TCRB transcripts were sequenced, since all the RNA that had been isolated was reverse transcribed. Only in-frame clones appear in the TCRdb table, and some are missing; sequencing was by immunoSEQ multiplex PCR. The sample lists over 150,000 clones; approximately 8.1% were seen once. With respect to this clone: Its antigen is undetermined.

V lost 2 bases to trimming and J lost 6 bases, with 10 bases between them. The CDR3 runs to 13 residues. From germline, CDR1 is MNHNS and CDR2 SASEGT. The sequencing input was central memory CD4+ T cells from blood. V and J are TRBV6-1 and TRBJ1-2; D gene unclear. This receptor was taken from a young man in good health. The CDR3: CASSESQEHGYTF. The CDR3 DNA follows: TGTGCCAGCAGTGAAAGTCAGGAACATGGCTACACCTTC.